Below, 10 T cell receptor beta chains from the same sample are listed, as sequenced in a study of blood T cell repertoires in COVID-19. TCRdb's table, derived via immunoSEQ multiplex PCR, lists solely in-frame clones and lacks some. The sample includes fewer than 350,000 clones, 85% to 95% of them seen just once. Sample: PBMCs or T cells enriched from blood (not recorded which). These receptors all stem from a man aged 35-49 years who had been exposed to COVID-19.

The rearrangement uses TRBV13 and TRBJ1-1, with TRBD1 matching 8 bases. This CDR3 has 14 amino acids. The germline CDR1 and CDR2 sequences are PRHDT and FYEKMQ (reference sequence). The J segment lost 6 bases and the V segment lost 0 bases, leaving 3 bases of the junction unmatched. CDR3 loop: CASSLGLGQAEAFF. The CDR3 coding sequence is TGTGCCAGCAGCTTAGGCTTGGGACAGGCTGAAGCTTTCTTT.

A single count supports this clone. The chain carries TRBV5-1 and TRBJ1-2; a weak D match, TRBD1 (5 bases). CDR1 and CDR2 (germline): SGHRS, YFSETQ. V shed 1 base and J shed 3 bases, with 19 bases lying between them. The CDR3 has 17 residues. In DNA form, the CDR3 reads TGCGCCAGCAGCTTGCTGGCCGGGGGACTTAAAGACTATGGCTACACCTTC. This gives the protein CASSLLAGGLKDYGYTF.

The V and J genes are TRBV9 and TRBJ2-1, with 12 bases lining up with TRBD2. The V and J ends lost 3 bases and 9 bases, in that order; junction bases with no gene match: 10. CDR3 length: 16 residues. CDR1 SGDLS and CDR2 YYNGEE come from the germline V gene. The CDR3 DNA follows: TGTGCCAGCAGCGCTGGGACTAGCGGGCTCGTAGGTGAGCAGTTCTTC. This translates into CASSAGTSGLVGEQFF. Drawing the rest from reference TRBV9 and TRBJ2-1, the complete variable domain is DSGVTQTPKHLITATGQRVTLRCSPRSGDLSVYWYQQSLDQGLQFLIQYYNGEERAKGNILERFSAQQFPDLHSELNLSSLELGDSALYFCASSAGTSGLVGEQFFGPGTRLTVL.

This chain uses TRBV5-1 with TRBJ2-7; TRBD1 aligns across 7 bases. The CDR3 has 14 residues. Germline CDR1 reads SGHRS; CDR2 reads YFSETQ. V lost 0 bases to trimming and J lost 4 bases; unmatched junction nucleotides: 4. The CDR3 region is CASSLVRDSYEQYF. CDR3 DNA sequence: TGCGCCAGCAGCTTGGTCAGGGACAGTTACGAGCAGTACTTC.

V gene TRBV7-2 combines with J gene TRBJ1-2; D is possibly TRBD1 (5 bases). Per the germline V gene, CDR1 is SGHTA and CDR2 is FQGNSA. The length of the CDR3 is 15 residues. Trimming left V 5 bases short and J 2 bases short, with 15 bases between. The CDR3 region is CASSPRQLPNYGYTF. The CDR3 DNA reads as TGTGCCAGCAGCCCTCGACAGCTCCCAAACTATGGCTACACCTTC.

This chain uses TRBV9 with TRBJ2-5; TRBD2 matches 9 bases. Germline assignment: CDR1 SGDLS and CDR2 YYNGEE. With 4 bases clipped from V and 2 bases from J, the junction kept 9 bases outside the gene matches. This CDR3 comprises 16 residues. The CDR3 nucleotides read TGTGCCAGCAGCTCACCTCTAGCGGGAAGTCAAGAGACCCAGTACTTC. Its protein is CASSSPLAGSQETQYF.

The V and J genes are TRBV2 and TRBJ2-6; no firm D call. This CDR3 contains 13 residues. Per the germline V gene, CDR1 is SNHLY and CDR2 is FYNNEI. V lost 6 bases to trimming and J lost 6 bases, with 9 bases between them. In DNA form, the CDR3 reads TGTGCCAGCAGCCCATTAGCGGCCAACGTCCTGACTTTC. This codes for CASSPLAANVLTF.

The rearrangement links TRBV19 to TRBJ1-4, with 9 bases fitting TRBD1. The germline V gene has CDR1 LNHDA and CDR2 SQIVND (reference sequence). CDR3 length: 14 amino acids. V shed 8 bases and J 4 bases; nucleotides not matched to a gene: 5. For the CDR3, the DNA is TGTGCCAGTGGGGACAGGGTTAGTAATGAAAAACTGTTTTTT. This codes for CASGDRVSNEKLFF.

This sequence joins TRBV27 and TRBJ2-7, with TRBD2 matching 12 bases. Germline V lookup: CDR1 MNHEY, CDR2 SMNVEV (reference sequence). J gave up 3 bases and V 7 bases, and 4 bases lay outside the gene matches. This CDR3 spans 14 amino acids. As DNA, the CDR3 is TGTGCCAGCACACGGACTAGCGGGGACTACGAGCAGTACTTC. This sequence encodes CASTRTSGDYEQYF.

The DNA for the CDR3 is TGCGCCAGCAGCCCTGGAGGGGGGGCAAACAATTCACCCCTCCACTTT. Its protein is CASSPGGGANNSPLHF. The chain carries TRBV5-1 and TRBJ1-6, with D perhaps matching TRBD1 (6 bases). Germline assignment: CDR1 SGHRS and CDR2 YFSETQ. The CDR3 is 16 amino acids. The V end lost 4 bases, the J end lost 7 bases, and 18 bases lay between the germline ends.